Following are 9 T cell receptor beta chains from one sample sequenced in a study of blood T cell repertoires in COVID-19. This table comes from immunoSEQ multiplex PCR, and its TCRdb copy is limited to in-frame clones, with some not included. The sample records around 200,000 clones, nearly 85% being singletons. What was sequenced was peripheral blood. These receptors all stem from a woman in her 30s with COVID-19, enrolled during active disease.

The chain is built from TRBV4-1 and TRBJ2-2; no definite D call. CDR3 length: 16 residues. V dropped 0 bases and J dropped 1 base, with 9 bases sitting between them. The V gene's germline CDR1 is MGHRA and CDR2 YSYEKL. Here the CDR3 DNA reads TGCGCCAGCAGCCAAGATTTTACTCAGAACACCGGGGAGCTGTTTTTT. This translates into CASSQDFTQNTGELFF.

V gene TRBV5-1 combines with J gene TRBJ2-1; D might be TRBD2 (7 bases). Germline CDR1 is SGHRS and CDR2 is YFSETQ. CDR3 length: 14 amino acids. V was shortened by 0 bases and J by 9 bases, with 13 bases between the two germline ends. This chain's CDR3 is CASSLVGEGVEQFF. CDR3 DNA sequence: TGCGCCAGCAGCTTGGTGGGGGAGGGGGTTGAGCAGTTCTTC.

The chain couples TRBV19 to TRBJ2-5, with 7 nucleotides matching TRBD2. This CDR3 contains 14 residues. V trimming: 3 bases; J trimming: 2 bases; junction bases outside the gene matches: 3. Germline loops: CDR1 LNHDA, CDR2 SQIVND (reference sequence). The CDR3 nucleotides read TGTGCCAGTAGTATGAGCGGGATTCAAGAGACCCAGTACTTC. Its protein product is CASSMSGIQETQYF.

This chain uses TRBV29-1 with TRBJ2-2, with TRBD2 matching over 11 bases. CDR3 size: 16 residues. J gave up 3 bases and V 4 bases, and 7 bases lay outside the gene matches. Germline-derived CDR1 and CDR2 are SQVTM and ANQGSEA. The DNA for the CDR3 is TGCAGCGTTGCTAGCGGGGGGCCAGGAGACACCGGGGAGCTGTTTTTT. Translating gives CSVASGGPGDTGELFF.

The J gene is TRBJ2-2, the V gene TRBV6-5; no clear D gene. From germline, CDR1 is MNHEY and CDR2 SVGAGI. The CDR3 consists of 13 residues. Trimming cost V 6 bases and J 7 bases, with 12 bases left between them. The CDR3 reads CASRNAVIGELFF. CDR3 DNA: TGTGCCAGCAGGAACGCGGTAATCGGGGAGCTGTTTTTT.

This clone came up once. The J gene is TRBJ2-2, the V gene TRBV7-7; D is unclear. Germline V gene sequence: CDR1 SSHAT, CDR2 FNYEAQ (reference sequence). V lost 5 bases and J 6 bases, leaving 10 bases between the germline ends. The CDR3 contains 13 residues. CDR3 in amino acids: CASSVSVAGELFF. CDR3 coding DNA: TGTGCCAGCAGCGTCAGCGTGGCCGGGGAGCTGTTTTTT.

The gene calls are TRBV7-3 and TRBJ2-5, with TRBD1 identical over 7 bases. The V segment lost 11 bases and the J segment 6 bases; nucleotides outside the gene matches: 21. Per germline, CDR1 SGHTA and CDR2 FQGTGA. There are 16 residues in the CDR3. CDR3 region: CAVSEGAIGNRKTQYF. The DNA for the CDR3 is TGTGCCGTTTCAGAGGGGGCTATTGGAAATCGAAAGACCCAGTACTTC.

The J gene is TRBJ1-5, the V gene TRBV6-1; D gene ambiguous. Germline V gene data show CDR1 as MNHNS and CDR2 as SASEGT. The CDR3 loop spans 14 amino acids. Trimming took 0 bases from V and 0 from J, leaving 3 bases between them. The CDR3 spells CASSEASSNQPQHF. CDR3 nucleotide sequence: TGTGCCAGCAGTGAAGCTAGTAGCAATCAGCCCCAGCATTTT.

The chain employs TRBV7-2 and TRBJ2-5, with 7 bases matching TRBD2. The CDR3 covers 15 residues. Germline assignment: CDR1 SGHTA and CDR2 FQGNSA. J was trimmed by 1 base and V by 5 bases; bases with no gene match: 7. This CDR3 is CASSTGTTPQETQYF. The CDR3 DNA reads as TGTGCCAGCAGCACCGGGACTACCCCCCAAGAGACCCAGTACTTC.